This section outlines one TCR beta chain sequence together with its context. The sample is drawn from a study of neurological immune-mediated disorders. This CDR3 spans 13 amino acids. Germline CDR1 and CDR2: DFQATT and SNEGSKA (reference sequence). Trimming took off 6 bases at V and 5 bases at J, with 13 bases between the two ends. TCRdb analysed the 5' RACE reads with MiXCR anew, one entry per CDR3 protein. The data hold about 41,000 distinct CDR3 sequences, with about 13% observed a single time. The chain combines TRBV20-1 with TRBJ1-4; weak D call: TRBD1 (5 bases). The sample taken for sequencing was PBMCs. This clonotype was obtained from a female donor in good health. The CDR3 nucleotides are TGCAGTGCCGAGGGACGGGCAAATGAAAAACTGTTTTTT. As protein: CSAEGRANEKLFF.